Listed here is a single T cell receptor (beta chain). Trimming cost V 0 bases and J 4 bases, with 14 bases left between them. The CDR3 length is 16 residues. CDR1 LNHNV and CDR2 YYDKDF come from the germline V gene (reference sequence). The PCR template was genomic DNA. Multiplex PCR with 30 forward and 13 reverse primers amplified the TCR beta CDR3. TCRdb re-derived calls from the multiplex PCR reads in MiXCR, one entry per CDR3 protein. In the table there are about 270,000 distinct CDR3 sequences, around 50% of which are singletons. This entry belongs to a study of type 1 and type 2 diabetes patients.

The origin of this receptor is a young man with type 2 diabetes. The chain has TRBV15 and TRBJ2-3; D may match TRBD1 or TRBD2 (5 bases each). Sequencing used peripheral blood mononuclear cells (PBMCs). Here the CDR3 reads CATSRDRVGTADTQYF. As DNA, the CDR3 is TGTGCCACCAGCAGAGATCGGGTAGGGACGGCAGATACGCAGTATTTT.